The 10 T cell receptor beta chains below come from one sample, sequenced in a study of blood T cell repertoires in COVID-19. The protocol was immunoSEQ multiplex PCR, while the TCRdb copy is restricted to in-frame clones and leaves out a portion. This repertoire shows 100,000 to 120,000 clones, 80% to 90% found once; its top ten account for roughly 4.4%. Sequences were obtained from peripheral blood. The receptors come from a woman aged 50 to 60 with acute or convalescent COVID-19.

The CDR3 DNA reads as TGTGCCTCAGGAGGGGAAGGGCAGCCCCAGCATTTT. Protein: CASGGEGQPQHF. The chain carries TRBV28 and TRBJ1-5, with D maybe TRBD1 (5 bases). This CDR3 has 12 residues. Per germline, CDR1 MDHEN and CDR2 SYDVKM. Between the trimmed V and J ends, which lost 11 bases and 7 bases, there was a span of 15 bases.

The chain employs TRBV30 and TRBJ1-1; D is perhaps TRBD1 (5 bases). Trimming took off 4 bases at V and 8 bases at J, with 8 bases between the two ends. This CDR3 is 10 amino acids long. Germline V lookup: CDR1 GTSNPN, CDR2 SVGIG (reference sequence). The CDR3 nucleotides are TGTGCCTGGATCCCAGGGGAAGCTTTCTTT. Translation: CAWIPGEAFF. The complete variable domain, with remaining parts taken from reference TRBV30 and TRBJ1-1, reads SQTIHQWPATLVQPVGSPLSLECTVEGTSNPNLYWYRQAAGRGLQLLFYSVGIGQISSEVPQNLSASRPQDRQFILSSKKLLLSDSGFYLCAWIPGEAFFGQGTRLTVV.

A few counts support this clone. The rearrangement uses TRBV12-5 and TRBJ2-5, with 12 bases fitting TRBD2. Germline V gives CDR1 LGHNT, CDR2 FRNRAP. This CDR3 has 15 residues. Trimming cost V 3 bases and J 2 bases; bases outside gene matches: 1. The CDR3 here is CASGFGLAGQETQYF. CDR3 coding DNA: TGTGCTAGTGGTTTCGGACTAGCGGGGCAAGAGACCCAGTACTTC.

The CDR3 region is CASSFPGQGEAEAFF. CDR3 sequence (DNA): TGTGCCAGCAGTTTCCCGGGACAGGGAGAAGCTGAAGCTTTCTTT. This chain links TRBV6-2 or TRBV6-3 with TRBJ1-1, with 9 nucleotides matching TRBD1. V gave up 4 bases and J gave up 6 bases; unmatched junction bases: 9. The CDR3 totals 15 residues. Germline lookup yields CDR1 MNHEY and CDR2 SVGEGT.

This clone has just one count. This rearrangement joins TRBV6-5 to TRBJ1-1; TRBD1 is a possible D gene (5 bases). This CDR3 is built from 13 residues. Trimming cost V 6 bases and J 5 bases, with 13 bases left between them. Looked up from germline, CDR1 is MNHEY and CDR2 is SVGAGI. The CDR3 is CASRDSGGTEAFF. The CDR3, as DNA: TGTGCCAGCAGGGATTCCGGGGGGACTGAAGCTTTCTTT.

The chain couples TRBV2 to TRBJ1-2, with 12 nucleotides matching TRBD1. With 6 bases clipped from V and 7 bases from J, the junction kept 12 bases outside the gene matches. The germline CDR1 and CDR2 sequences are SNHLY and FYNNEI. This CDR3 comprises 16 residues. The CDR3 region is CASRRFTGQGAGGYTF. The CDR3 nucleotides are TGTGCCAGCAGGCGATTTACGGGACAGGGGGCCGGTGGCTACACCTTC.

The chain is built from TRBV2 and TRBJ1-4, with a weak D call TRBD1 (6 bases). CDR1 and CDR2 from the germline V gene are SNHLY and FYNNEI. The CDR3 totals 15 residues. V was pared by 2 bases and J by 8 bases, with 15 bases between. The CDR3 protein is CASSERGTNREKLFF. The CDR3 DNA follows: TGTGCCAGCAGTGAAAGGGGGACTAATCGAGAAAAACTGTTTTTT.

The chain carries TRBV30 and TRBJ2-1; D may match TRBD1 or TRBD2 (5 bases each). Germline CDR1 and CDR2: GTSNPN and SVGIG (reference sequence). The CDR3 runs 13 residues. V gave up 5 bases and J gave up 2 bases, with 10 bases separating them. The CDR3 nucleotides are TGTGCCTGGGAGGGGATCACCTACAATGAGCAGTTCTTC. This translates into CAWEGITYNEQFF.

The chain links TRBV21-1 to TRBJ1-1; the table's D call of TRBD1 was not tested on the DNA. TRBV21-1 corresponds to a pseudogene. The CDR3 loop spans 14 amino acids. CDR3 sequence (DNA): TGTGCCAGCAGACAGTGTCACATGAACACTGAAGCTTTCTTT. Its protein is CASRQCHMNTEAFF.

The chain uses TRBV27 and TRBJ1-4; D unclear. Trimming cost V 6 bases and J 2 bases, with 7 bases left between them. The CDR3 consists of 13 residues. The germline V gene encodes CDR1 MNHEY and CDR2 SMNVEV (reference sequence). The CDR3 DNA follows: TGTGCCAGCAGACTGCTTACTAATGAAAAACTGTTTTTT. Translating gives CASRLLTNEKLFF.